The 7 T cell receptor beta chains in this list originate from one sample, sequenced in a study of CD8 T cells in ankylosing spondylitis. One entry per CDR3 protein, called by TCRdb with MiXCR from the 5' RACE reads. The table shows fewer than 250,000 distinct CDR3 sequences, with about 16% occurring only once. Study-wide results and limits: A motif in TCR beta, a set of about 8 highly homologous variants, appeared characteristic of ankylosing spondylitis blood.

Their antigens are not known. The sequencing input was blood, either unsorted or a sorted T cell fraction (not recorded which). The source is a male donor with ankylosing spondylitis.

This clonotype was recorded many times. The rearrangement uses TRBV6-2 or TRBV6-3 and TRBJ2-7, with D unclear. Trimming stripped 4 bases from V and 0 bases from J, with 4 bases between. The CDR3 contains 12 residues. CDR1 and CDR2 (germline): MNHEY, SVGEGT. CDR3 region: CASSSSSYEQYF. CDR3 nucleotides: TGTGCCAGCAGTTCGAGCTCCTACGAGCAGTACTTC.

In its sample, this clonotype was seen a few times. Here the CDR3 reads CASSSGQGLWQPQHF. CDR3 coding DNA: TGTGCCAGCAGCTCCGGACAGGGCTTATGGCAGCCCCAGCATTTT. The chain uses TRBV7-8 and TRBJ1-5; TRBD1 matches at 8 bases. CDR1 SGHVS and CDR2 FQNEAQ come from the germline V gene. The V and J ends lost 4 bases and 7 bases, in that order; junction bases with no gene match: 9. The CDR3 covers 15 residues.

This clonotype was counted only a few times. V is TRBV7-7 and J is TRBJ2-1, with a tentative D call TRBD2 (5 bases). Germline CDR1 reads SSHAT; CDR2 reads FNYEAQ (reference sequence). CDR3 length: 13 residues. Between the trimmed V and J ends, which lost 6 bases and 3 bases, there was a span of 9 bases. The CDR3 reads CASSKTNYNEQFF. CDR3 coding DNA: TGTGCCAGCAGTAAGACTAACTACAATGAGCAGTTCTTC.

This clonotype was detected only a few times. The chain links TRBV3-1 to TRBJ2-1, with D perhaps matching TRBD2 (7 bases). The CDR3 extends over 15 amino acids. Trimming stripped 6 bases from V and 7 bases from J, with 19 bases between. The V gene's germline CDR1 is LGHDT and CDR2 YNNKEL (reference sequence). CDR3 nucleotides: TGTGCCAGCAGGGAAACGGGGGGCTTCGGGAATGAGCAGTTCTTC. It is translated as CASRETGGFGNEQFF.

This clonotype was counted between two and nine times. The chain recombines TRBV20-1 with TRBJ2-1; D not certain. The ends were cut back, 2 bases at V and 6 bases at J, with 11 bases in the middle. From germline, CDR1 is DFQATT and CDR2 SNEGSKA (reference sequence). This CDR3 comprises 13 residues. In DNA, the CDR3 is TGCAGTGCTAGACCCTTGGGTTCCAATGAGCAGTTCTTC. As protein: CSARPLGSNEQFF.

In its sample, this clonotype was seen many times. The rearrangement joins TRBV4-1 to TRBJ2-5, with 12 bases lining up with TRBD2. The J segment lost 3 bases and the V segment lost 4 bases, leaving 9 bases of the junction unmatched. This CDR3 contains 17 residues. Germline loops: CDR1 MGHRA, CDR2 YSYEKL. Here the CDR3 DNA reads TGCGCCAGCAGCCCCCGGACTAGCGGGATAGTCGAAGAGACCCAGTACTTC. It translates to CASSPRTSGIVEETQYF.

The CDR3 bases are TGCAGTGCCCTAGAGTGGGGAGCGTTTAATGAAAAACTGTTTTTT. Translation: CSALEWGAFNEKLFF. J is TRBJ1-4 and V is TRBV20-1; D is unresolved. The germline CDR1 and CDR2 sequences are DFQATT and SNEGSKA (reference sequence). This CDR3 has 15 residues. The V and J ends lost 6 bases and 4 bases respectively, with 18 bases between them.